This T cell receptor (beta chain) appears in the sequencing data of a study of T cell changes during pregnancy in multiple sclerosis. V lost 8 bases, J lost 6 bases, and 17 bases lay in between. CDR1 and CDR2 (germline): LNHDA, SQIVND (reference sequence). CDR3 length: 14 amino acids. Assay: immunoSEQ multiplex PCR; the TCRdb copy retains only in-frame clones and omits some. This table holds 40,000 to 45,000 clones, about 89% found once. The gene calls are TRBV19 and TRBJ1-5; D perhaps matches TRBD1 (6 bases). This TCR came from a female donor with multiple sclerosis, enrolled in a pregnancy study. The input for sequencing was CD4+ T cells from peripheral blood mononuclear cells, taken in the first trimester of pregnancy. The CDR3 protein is CASHRKQGGQPQHF. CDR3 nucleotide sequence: TGTGCCAGTCACAGGAAACAGGGTGGTCAGCCCCAGCATTTT.